These 30 T cell receptor beta chains were all obtained from the same sample, sequenced in a study of blood T cells in healthy people across ages. The authors ran a second PCR of about 7 to 11 cycles using a sample-barcoded 5' primer and a J-beta primer mix. From the 5' RACE reads, TCRdb called clonotypes with MiXCR, one entry per CDR3 protein. Here the sample spans 1.5 million to 2 million distinct CDR3 sequences, approximately 28% being singletons. The sequenced sample consisted of blood. All receptors derive from a woman in her twenties or thirties in good health.

In this sample, this clonotype turned up many times. In DNA form, the CDR3 reads TGTGCCAGCAGCCTAACCTTGTACGAGCAGTACTTC. Amino acids: CASSLTLYEQYF. The chain uses TRBV7-2 and TRBJ2-7; D is unclear. Trimming shortened V by 5 bases and J by 4 bases, and 9 bases separated the two germline ends. The CDR3 totals 12 residues. Per germline, CDR1 SGHTA and CDR2 FQGNSA.

The chain uses TRBV6-5 and TRBJ1-2; D is ambiguous. The CDR3 runs to 13 residues. The ends were cut back, 10 bases at V and 7 bases at J, with 19 bases in the middle. CDR1 MNHEY and CDR2 SVGAGI come from the germline V gene. The CDR3 bases are TGTGCCATCAGCAGGACGGACTACTGTGGCTACACCTTC. It codes for CAISRTDYCGYTF.

This clonotype was observed a handful of times. The chain is built from TRBV7-2 and TRBJ2-1, with 11 nucleotides matching TRBD2. J lost 7 bases, V lost 5 bases, and 10 bases had no gene match. This CDR3 contains 16 residues. CDR1 is SGHTA and CDR2 is FQGNSA in the germline V gene. The CDR3 here is CASSTGTSGRWNEQFF. Here the CDR3 DNA reads TGTGCCAGCAGCACAGGGACTAGCGGAAGGTGGAATGAGCAGTTCTTC.

The chain employs TRBV4-3 and TRBJ2-7, with D maybe TRBD2 (6 bases). The CDR3 extends over 16 amino acids. Germline V gene lookup returns CDR1 LGHNA and CDR2 YSLEER. The V end lost 4 bases, the J end lost 2 bases, and 18 bases lay between the germline ends. This CDR3 is CASSLAGRRFTYEQYF. The CDR3 DNA reads as TGCGCCAGCAGCCTGGCGGGGCGCAGGTTTACCTACGAGCAGTACTTC.

This clonotype was found a few times. This chain uses TRBV7-9 with TRBJ2-1; D remains unclear. V was pared by 8 bases and J by 13 bases, with 24 bases between. Germline V gene sequence: CDR1 SEHNR, CDR2 FQNEAQ (reference sequence). This CDR3 spans 14 amino acids. CDR3 in DNA: TGTGCCAGCCAAGAGGCGGCGCTTGGAGAGACCCAGTTCTTC. This codes for CASQEAALGETQFF.

This clonotype was picked up many times. V usage is TRBV20-1 and J usage is TRBJ2-7, with D maybe TRBD2 (6 bases). Trimming stripped 4 bases from V and 7 bases from J, with 20 bases between. The germline V gene has CDR1 DFQATT and CDR2 SNEGSKA (reference sequence). The CDR3 runs 14 residues. The CDR3 region is CSANPPGLPREQYF. The CDR3 nucleotides read TGCAGTGCTAACCCACCGGGACTCCCCAGGGAGCAGTACTTC.

This clonotype has only a few counts. This may be a read error, as it is one base from a much larger clone. The chain recombines TRBV5-1 with TRBJ2-1, with 7 bases aligning to TRBD2. This CDR3 is 14 amino acids long. Germline lookup yields CDR1 SGHRS and CDR2 YFSETQ. CDR3: CASSPWDYYDEQFF. As DNA, the CDR3 is TGCGCCAGCAGCCCCTGGGACTACTACGATGAGCAGTTCTTC. The full variable domain, its missing parts supplied by reference TRBV5-1 and TRBJ2-1, is KAGVTQTPRYLIKTRGQQVTLSCSPISGHRSVSWYQQTPGQGLQFLFEYFSETQRNKGNFPGRFSGRQFSNSRSEMNVSTLELGDSALYLCASSPWDYYDEQFFGPGTRLTVL.

This clonotype was found many times. V usage is TRBV6-2 or TRBV6-3 and J usage is TRBJ2-7; 8 bases fit TRBD1. V shed 8 bases and J 3 bases; nucleotides not matched to a gene: 12. This CDR3 spans 15 amino acids. Germline CDR1 reads MNHEY; CDR2 reads SVGEGT. The CDR3 DNA reads TGTGCCAGCGGTAGGACAGGGACGACCTACTACGAGCAGTACTTC. Its protein product is CASGRTGTTYYEQYF.

This clonotype has a count of ten or more. The V and J genes are TRBV4-1 and TRBJ1-2; D is unresolved. Germline V lookup: CDR1 MGHRA, CDR2 YSYEKL. V lost 1 base and J 5 bases, leaving 14 bases between the germline ends. The CDR3 runs to 15 residues. The CDR3 spells CASSQVRGSDYGYTF. The CDR3 DNA is TGCGCCAGCAGCCAAGTCCGGGGTTCAGATTATGGCTACACCTTC.

This clonotype has ten or more counts. The gene calls are TRBV10-1 and TRBJ2-3, with D hard to call. The CDR3 loop spans 15 amino acids. V lost 2 bases, J lost 7 bases, and 16 bases lay in between. Germline loops: CDR1 WNHNN, CDR2 SYGVQD (reference sequence). This CDR3 reads CASSESRYLPHTQYF. CDR3 DNA sequence: TGCGCCAGCAGTGAGAGTCGGTACCTCCCCCATACGCAGTATTTT.

A note on this clonotype: A much larger clone differs from this one at a single base, so this may be a read error. The chain joins TRBV7-2 to TRBJ2-1; 8 bases match TRBD2. This CDR3 has 15 residues. The V gene's germline CDR1 is SGHTA and CDR2 FQGNSA. The CDR3 spells CASSSGLDPYSEQFF. The CDR3 nucleotides read TGTGCCAGCAGCTCGGGACTAGACCCCTACAGTGAGCAGTTCTTC.

This clonotype has a handful of counts. This chain links TRBV18 with TRBJ1-4; D is ambiguous. Trimming cost V 5 bases and J 8 bases, with 12 bases left between them. Germline assignment: CDR1 KGHSH and CDR2 LQKENI. The CDR3 spans 13 residues. The CDR3 DNA follows: TGTGCCAGCTCAGCGAGGGAATCCGAAAAACTGTTTTTT. Translating it yields CASSARESEKLFF.

This clonotype is a singleton in its sample. The rearrangement uses TRBV2 and TRBJ2-5, with 14 bases aligning to TRBD2. V shed 5 bases and J 1 base; nucleotides not matched to a gene: 6. The CDR3 covers 17 residues. The V gene's germline CDR1 is SNHLY and CDR2 FYNNEI. CDR3 coding DNA: TGTGCCAGCAGTCCCGGACTAGCGGGGGGTATCCAAGAGACCCAGTACTTC. Amino acids: CASSPGLAGGIQETQYF.

In this sample, this clonotype turned up many times. CDR3 amino acids: CATSTLAGSHNEQFF. Written as DNA, the CDR3 is TGTGCCACCAGCACGCTGGCGGGGTCCCACAATGAGCAGTTCTTC. The chain uses TRBV15 and TRBJ2-1; D is perhaps TRBD2 (6 bases). CDR1 LNHNV and CDR2 YYDKDF come from the germline V gene (reference sequence). The germline V and J ends were trimmed by 4 bases and 5 bases, with 15 bases remaining between them. The CDR3 extends over 15 amino acids.

The chain recombines TRBV30 with TRBJ1-1, with unresolved D. The CDR3 consists of 13 residues. Per the germline V gene, CDR1 is GTSNPN and CDR2 is SVGIG (reference sequence). V was clipped by 2 bases and J by 4 bases, with 11 bases between them. CDR3 sequence: CAWSIQWGTEAFF. The CDR3 DNA reads as TGTGCCTGGAGTATACAGTGGGGCACTGAAGCTTTCTTT.

This clonotype was recorded many times. The genes are TRBV28 and TRBJ2-1; D is unresolved. Germline-derived CDR1 and CDR2 are MDHEN and SYDVKM. V gave up 4 bases and J gave up 3 bases, with 10 bases separating them. The CDR3 length is 14 residues. Written as DNA, the CDR3 is TGTGCCAGCAGTTCGACCCTGAACTACAATGAGCAGTTCTTC. This sequence encodes CASSSTLNYNEQFF.

This clonotype came up a few times. The rearrangement uses TRBV18 and TRBJ2-7; 7 bases line up with TRBD1. The end of the DNA aligns better with TRBJ2-4, so the J call may be wrong. CDR3 length: 17 residues. Per the germline V gene, CDR1 is KGHSH and CDR2 is LQKENI. CDR3 DNA: TGTGCCAGCTCTAATCTGCATCTGACAGGGAACAAAAACATTCAGTACTTC. Translation gives CASSNLHLTGNKNIQYF.

The rearrangement joins TRBV10-3 to TRBJ2-7; D remains unclear. The V end was cut by 6 bases, the J end by 5 bases, with 14 bases between. The germline gives CDR1 ENHRY, CDR2 SYGVKD. The CDR3 is made up of 13 amino acids. This CDR3 is CAISTTGNDEQYF. DNA of the CDR3: TGTGCCATCAGCACGACTGGGAACGACGAGCAGTACTTC.

This clonotype occurred a few times. The V gene is TRBV27, the J gene TRBJ2-7; 11 nucleotides line up with TRBD1. Germline lookup yields CDR1 MNHEY and CDR2 SMNVEV (reference sequence). This CDR3 contains 13 residues. V trimming: 6 bases; J trimming: 6 bases; junction bases outside the gene matches: 4. The CDR3 spells CASRDRGLREQYF. The DNA of the CDR3 is TGTGCCAGCAGGGACAGGGGGCTTCGCGAGCAGTACTTC.

For this clonotype: This may arise from a read error, as a much more abundant clone is one base away. V and J are TRBV20-1 and TRBJ2-1, with 13 bases fitting TRBD2. The length of the CDR3 is 16 residues. Germline CDR1 reads DFQATT; CDR2 reads SNEGSKA (reference sequence). After removal of 3 bases from V and 8 bases from J, the junction contained 10 bases not matched to a gene. For the CDR3, the DNA is TGCAGTGCTAGCTCGAAGACTAGCGGGGGGTACGATGAGCAGTTCTTC. As protein: CSASSKTSGGYDEQFF.

The sample holds many counts of this clonotype. The chain employs TRBV6-5 and TRBJ2-7; tentatively, D is TRBD1 (5 bases). The CDR3 is 16 amino acids. CDR1 and CDR2 from the germline V gene are MNHEY and SVGAGI. V gave up 6 bases and J gave up 1 base, with 19 bases separating them. CDR3 DNA sequence: TGTGCCAGCAGCCAGGGTAGGACCCTAATTTCCTACGAGCAGTACTTC. Amino acid sequence: CASSQGRTLISYEQYF.

This clonotype has just a few counts. The J gene is TRBJ1-5, the V gene TRBV6-1; D ambiguous. Germline CDR1 is MNHNS and CDR2 is SASEGT. V dropped 8 bases and J dropped 5 bases, with 25 bases sitting between them. This CDR3 is 17 amino acids long. CDR3: CASGTASNKLRDQPQHF. The DNA of the CDR3 is TGTGCCAGCGGAACTGCATCAAACAAGCTACGGGATCAGCCCCAGCATTTT.

This clonotype was counted many times. The gene calls are TRBV6-5 and TRBJ2-6; D not certain. The CDR3 covers 13 residues. In germline, CDR1 is MNHEY, CDR2 SVGAGI. V was trimmed by 6 bases and J by 1 base, leaving 4 bases between them. The CDR3 nucleotides are TGTGCCAGCAGGAAGTCTGGGGCCAACGTCCTGACTTTC. This encodes CASRKSGANVLTF.

This clonotype turned up a few times. J is TRBJ2-1 and V is TRBV20-1; TRBD2 aligns across 10 bases. Germline values: CDR1 DFQATT, CDR2 SNEGSKA (reference sequence). V was clipped by 8 bases and J by 10 bases; unmatched bases: 11. The CDR3 has 13 residues. The CDR3 here is CSTQSGRAEEQFF. CDR3 nucleotides: TGCAGTACCCAGAGCGGGAGGGCAGAGGAGCAGTTCTTC.

CDR3 protein: CSVVTGRAGTQYF. Written as DNA, the CDR3 is TGCAGCGTTGTGACAGGGCGCGCCGGGACCCAGTACTTC. This chain links TRBV29-1 with TRBJ2-5; 7 nucleotides line up with TRBD1. CDR1 is SQVTM and CDR2 is ANQGSEA in the germline V gene. Germline trimming cut 4 bases from V and 7 bases from J; bases unmatched to any gene: 9. The CDR3 is 13 residues long.

This clonotype appeared a few times. The V and J genes are TRBV20-1 and TRBJ2-7, with 7 positions matching TRBD1. The CDR3 totals 13 residues. V shed 2 bases, J shed 5 bases, and the junction held 6 bases outside the gene matches. The germline V gene has CDR1 DFQATT and CDR2 SNEGSKA (reference sequence). CDR3 sequence reads: CSARYAGGNEQYF. CDR3 in DNA: TGCAGTGCTAGATATGCAGGGGGTAACGAGCAGTACTTC.

In this sample, this clonotype turned up a few times. This chain uses TRBV14 with TRBJ2-3, with D maybe TRBD2 (6 bases). The CDR3 contains 16 residues. With 4 bases removed from V and 0 bases from J, the gap between germline ends came to 14 bases. The germline CDR1 and CDR2 sequences are SGHDN and FVKESK. The CDR3 loop is CASSPFGRGSTDTQYF. In DNA form, the CDR3 reads TGTGCCAGCAGCCCGTTCGGGAGAGGGAGCACAGATACGCAGTATTTT.

The genes are TRBV6-5 and TRBJ1-1, with D possibly matching TRBD1 (5 bases). V lost 5 bases and J 11 bases, leaving 18 bases between the germline ends. The CDR3 is made up of 13 amino acids. Germline V CDR1 and CDR2: MNHEY, SVGAGI. CDR3 protein: CASSPPVGRVAFF. In DNA form, the CDR3 reads TGTGCCAGCAGTCCCCCGGTGGGCAGGGTGGCTTTCTTT.

This clonotype was counted only a few times. The V gene is TRBV12-5, the J gene TRBJ2-3; D is uncertain. The CDR3 runs to 15 residues. The V gene's germline CDR1 is LGHNT and CDR2 FRNRAP. V lost 1 base and J lost 6, with 14 bases in between. The CDR3 DNA reads TGTGCTAGTGGTTTGGATCCCCCGATGGGGGATACGCAGTATTTT. Its protein product is CASGLDPPMGDTQYF.

Points on this clonotype: The junction does not match germline at one end; this may be a read error. The chain employs TRBV14 and TRBJ2-3; D gene uncertain. The CDR3 totals 16 residues. Germline values: CDR1 SGHDN, CDR2 FVKESK. CDR3 amino acids: CASSQGMGEYADTQYF. The CDR3 region has the DNA TGCGCCAGCAGCCAAGGGATGGGTGAATATGCAGATACGCAGTATTTT.